This paragraph covers one T cell receptor (beta chain) sequence. The antigen remains unidentified. TCRdb's table, derived via immunoSEQ multiplex PCR, lists solely in-frame clones and lacks some. This sample has tens of thousands of clones, with 80% to 90% found just once. This entry belongs to a study of CD8 T cells in acute hepatitis C reinfection. The sample's time point: naive CD8 control sorted from an acute-time-point sample. Broader study findings: TRBV04 and TRBV06 were preferentially used in all groups, not explained by naive pool overrepresentation.

Trimming pared 3 bases from V and 2 bases from J, leaving 18 bases between. The CDR3 runs 17 residues. Germline CDR1 and CDR2: SGHVS and FNYEAQ. The chain uses TRBV7-6 and TRBJ2-3, with D possibly called TRBD1 or TRBD2 (5 bases each). The sequencing sample was made of naive CD8+ T cells from PBMCs. The TCR comes from a woman under 30 who spontaneously cleared hepatitis C infection. The CDR3 bases are TGTGCCAGCAGCTTCGGGGCAGGCCTAGCCCACACAGATACGCAGTATTTT. Its protein is CASSFGAGLAHTDTQYF.